The rows below give T cell receptor beta chains drawn from one sample of a study of blood T cell repertoires in COVID-19. The data were produced by immunoSEQ multiplex PCR, yet TCRdb's version contains in-frame clones alone and is incomplete. The table includes fewer than 250,000 clones, roughly 85% detected once. Sequences were obtained from PBMCs or T cells enriched from blood (not recorded which). The receptors originated from a woman aged 40 to 50 who had been exposed to COVID-19. Each CDR3 is given with its conserved first and last residue. D genes are given only for firm matches. The size field is filled for only some rows; it gives once, few, many or a size class.

D: NA; J: TRBJ1-1; size: NA; V: TRBV5-4; DNA: TGTGCCAGCAGCTCACCCCGGGGAGGGGACGCGAACACTGAAGCTTTCTTT; CDR3: CASSSPRGGDANTEAFF
D: NA; J: TRBJ1-6; size: NA; V: TRBV5-4; DNA: TGTGCCAGCAGCCTTCGGGGACTTAAGGATTCACCCCTCCACTTT; CDR3: CASSLRGLKDSPLHF
D: NA; J: TRBJ2-1; size: NA; V: TRBV7-9; DNA: TGTGCCAGCAGCGGATCGGGAAGCTCCTACAATGAGCAGTTCTTC; CDR3: CASSGSGSSYNEQFF
D: NA; J: TRBJ1-4; size: NA; V: TRBV15; DNA: TGTGCCACCAGCAGAGATCGGGGACAAGAGATGTTTTTT; CDR3: CATSRDRGQEMFF
D: NA; J: TRBJ1-1; size: once; V: TRBV6-6; DNA: TGTGCCAGCAGTCCCACAGGGAAGAACACTGAAGCTTTCTTT; CDR3: CASSPTGKNTEAFF
D: NA; J: TRBJ2-3; size: once; V: TRBV27; DNA: TGTGCCAGCAGACCCGAAAGGGAGGTCTGGATCACAGATACGCAGTATTTT; CDR3: CASRPEREVWITDTQYF
D: NA; J: TRBJ2-3; size: NA; V: TRBV27; DNA: TGTGCCAGCAGTTTATTCGGACAGTACACAGATACGCAGTATTTT; CDR3: CASSLFGQYTDTQYF
D: TRBD1; J: TRBJ1-1; size: once; V: TRBV7-2; DNA: TGTGCCAGCAGCTTAGCCATGACCAGGGGGCGCATTCCTGAAGCTTTCTTT; CDR3: CASSLAMTRGRIPEAFF
D: TRBD1; J: TRBJ1-2; size: NA; V: TRBV28; DNA: TGTGCCAGCAGTTCCAACGGACAGGGGACTTATGGCTACACCTTC; CDR3: CASSSNGQGTYGYTF
D: NA; J: TRBJ1-1; size: NA; V: TRBV4-2; DNA: TGTGCCAGCAGCCAAGATCAAAAGGCCTACCGAGGCACTGAAGCTTTCTTT; CDR3: CASSQDQKAYRGTEAFF
D: NA; J: TRBJ2-3; size: NA; V: TRBV3-1/TRBV3-2; DNA: TGTGCCAGCAGCCCCGGGTGGAACGGGGGAGAAGATACGCAGTATTTT; CDR3: CASSPGWNGGEDTQYF
D: TRBD2; J: TRBJ2-1; size: NA; V: TRBV9; DNA: TGTGCCAGCAGCCTGCCACGGGGACTAGCGGGGGGGAATGAGCAGTTCTTC; CDR3: CASSLPRGLAGGNEQFF
D: NA; J: TRBJ2-3; size: NA; V: TRBV11-3; DNA: TGTGCCAGCAGCCCCGGCGAAGGGGTTACGCAGTATTTT; CDR3: CASSPGEGVTQYF
D: NA; J: TRBJ1-3; size: NA; V: TRBV21-1; DNA: TGTGCCAGCCCAGGACCGGGATGCTCTGGAAACACCATATATTTT; CDR3: CASPGPGCSGNTIYF
D: NA; J: TRBJ1-6; size: NA; V: TRBV28; DNA: TGTGCCAGCAGTTCCGGCTCCTATAATTCACCCCTCCACTTT; CDR3: CASSSGSYNSPLHF
D: NA; J: TRBJ2-7; size: NA; V: TRBV6-5; DNA: TGTGCCAGCAGTTACGGGCACAGAGGGGGAGAGCAGTACTTC; CDR3: CASSYGHRGGEQYF
D: NA; J: TRBJ2-1; size: NA; V: TRBV6-5; DNA: TGTGCCAGCAGACCCGGGGTGACAAATGAGCAGTTCTTC; CDR3: CASRPGVTNEQFF
D: NA; J: TRBJ2-7; size: NA; V: TRBV5-4; DNA: TGTGCCAGCAGCGCCGGCGGCAACCCCTACGAGCAGTACTTC; CDR3: CASSAGGNPYEQYF
D: TRBD2; J: TRBJ2-3; size: NA; V: TRBV2; DNA: TGTGCCAGCAATTCCCGGACTAGCGGGGGCACAGATACGCAGTATTTT; CDR3: CASNSRTSGGTDTQYF
D: NA; J: TRBJ1-4; size: NA; V: TRBV4-2; DNA: TGTGCCAGCAGCCAAGACGAGACAGGTCCCCTTAATGAAAAACTGTTTTTT; CDR3: CASSQDETGPLNEKLFF
D: NA; J: TRBJ1-5; size: NA; V: TRBV18; DNA: TGTGCCAGCTCACCCGGGGGGCAGAATCAGCCCCAGCATTTT; CDR3: CASSPGGQNQPQHF
D: NA; J: TRBJ2-1; size: NA; V: TRBV7-2; DNA: TGTGCCAGCAGCTTAGATGGTGGGGGCGGTAGAAATGAGCAGTTCTTC; CDR3: CASSLDGGGGRNEQFF
D: NA; J: TRBJ1-6; size: NA; V: TRBV7-2; DNA: TGTGCCAGCAGTCCGGACAGTTTTTCACCCCTCCACTTT; CDR3: CASSPDSFSPLHF
D: NA; J: TRBJ2-1; size: NA; V: TRBV14; DNA: TGTGCCAGCAGTCCACTGGGGGGCTACAATGAGCAGTTCTTC; CDR3: CASSPLGGYNEQFF
D: NA; J: TRBJ1-4; size: NA; V: TRBV11-1; DNA: TGTGCCAGCGTGGGCGACAACAATGAAAAACTGTTTTTT; CDR3: CASVGDNNEKLFF
D: TRBD1; J: TRBJ2-7; size: few; V: TRBV12-3/TRBV12-4; DNA: TGTGCCAGCAGTATGGGACAGCTCTACGAGCAGTACTTC; CDR3: CASSMGQLYEQYF
D: NA; J: TRBJ1-4; size: many; V: TRBV6-1; DNA: TGTGCCAGCAGTGGCCCACGGGGCGGGATGATCGAAAAACTGTTTTTT; CDR3: CASSGPRGGMIEKLFF
D: NA; J: TRBJ1-1; size: NA; V: TRBV6-5; DNA: TGTGCCAGCAGTTACTCGGAGACAGACACTGAAGCTTTCTTT; CDR3: CASSYSETDTEAFF